The 10 T cell receptor beta chains reported below all come from one sample, sequenced in a study of technical replicates of blood from a few donors (dated by TCRdb to the late 2010s). Library prep was done by the immunoSEQ multiplex PCR assay. TCRdb retrieved this table from immuneACCESS and kept in-frame rearrangements only. Not all clones are present; in checked studies, unresolved V genes account for under half, and no reason is known for the remainder. Here the sample has around 100,000 clones; about 94% occur a single time. Together, the top ten hold about 0.3% of the sample. The source material was T cells isolated from PBMCs. These receptors were collected from a human donor in good health.

The CDR3 loop reads CASSRAGGRVSYNEQFF. The DNA for the CDR3 is TGTGCCAGTAGCCGAGCGGGAGGGAGGGTTTCCTACAATGAGCAGTTCTTC. The chain carries TRBV19 and TRBJ2-1; 10 bases line up with TRBD2. Per germline, CDR1 LNHDA and CDR2 SQIVND (reference sequence). This CDR3 is built from 17 residues. V was clipped by 6 bases and J by 1 base; unmatched bases: 9.

This chain links TRBV11-3 with TRBJ1-1; 8 bases are a match to TRBD1. The germline CDR1 and CDR2 sequences are SGHNT and YENEEA. There are 14 residues in the CDR3. Germline trimming cut 7 bases from V and 4 bases from J; bases unmatched to any gene: 8. CDR3 sequence (DNA): TGTGCCAGCAATTTACAGGGGGGGGGCACTGAAGCTTTCTTT. Its protein product is CASNLQGGGTEAFF. Looking up the rest from reference TRBV11-3 and TRBJ1-1 gives the full variable domain: EAGVVQSPRYKIIEKKQPVAFWCNPISGHNTLYWYLQNLGQGPELLIRYENEEAVDDSQLPKDRFSAERLKGVDSTLKIQPAELGDSAVYLCASNLQGGGTEAFFGQGTRLTVV.

The chain joins TRBV9 to TRBJ2-7, with 8 bases fitting TRBD2. The CDR3 totals 14 residues. Trimming took 0 bases from V and 3 from J; bases not matched to a gene: 2. Per the germline V gene, CDR1 is SGDLS and CDR2 is YYNGEE. As DNA, the CDR3 is TGTGCCAGCAGCGTAGCGGGAGGGCACTACGAGCAGTACTTC. It codes for CASSVAGGHYEQYF.

The chain joins TRBV6-6 to TRBJ2-1, with 9 nucleotides matching TRBD2. The CDR3 is 15 residues long. V gave up 8 bases and J gave up 1 base; unmatched junction bases: 6. Germline values: CDR1 MNHNY, CDR2 SVGAGI (reference sequence). DNA of the CDR3: TGTGCCAGCCTACTAGCGGGTAATTCCTACAATGAGCAGTTCTTC. Translating it yields CASLLAGNSYNEQFF.

The chain has TRBV18 and TRBJ1-1; no reliable D call. The CDR3 runs to 13 residues. With 5 bases removed from V and 0 bases from J, the gap between germline ends came to 7 bases. The germline gives CDR1 KGHSH, CDR2 LQKENI. For the CDR3, the DNA is TGTGCCAGCTCATCCGGTGTGAACACTGAAGCTTTCTTT. As protein: CASSSGVNTEAFF.

The chain is built from TRBV11-3 and TRBJ2-5; 8 nucleotides match TRBD1. Losses at the gene ends were 5 bases for V and 7 bases for J; bases not matched to a gene: 18. This CDR3 contains 17 residues. The germline CDR1 and CDR2 sequences are SGHNT and YENEEA. CDR3 nucleotides: TGTGCCAGCAGCCGCCTAGGCAGGGGGCGTTCTGAGGTGACCCAGTACTTC. Amino acid sequence: CASSRLGRGRSEVTQYF.

The V call is TRBV5-1, the J call TRBJ2-3, with 14 bases aligning to TRBD2. The germline CDR1 and CDR2 sequences are SGHRS and YFSETQ. This CDR3 comprises 17 residues. V lost 4 bases to trimming and J lost 6 bases; unmatched junction nucleotides: 10. The CDR3 DNA is TGCGCCAGCAGCCAGCCGGGACTAGCGGGAGAGGTGGATACGCAGTATTTT. It translates to CASSQPGLAGEVDTQYF.

V usage is TRBV11-3 and J usage is TRBJ1-1; possibly TRBD1 for D (5 bases). Per the germline V gene, CDR1 is SGHNT and CDR2 is YENEEA. Trimming removed 2 bases from V and 2 bases from J, with 24 bases in between. This CDR3 comprises 19 residues. CDR3 sequence (DNA): TGTGCCAGCAGCTTAAGACCGACGGGACTCGTTGGGCATAACACTGAAGCTTTCTTT. This gives the protein CASSLRPTGLVGHNTEAFF.

The chain carries TRBV4-3 and TRBJ2-2; 12 nucleotides agree with TRBD1. Germline lookup yields CDR1 LGHNA and CDR2 YSLEER. The CDR3 is 17 residues long. V lost 0 bases, J lost 7 bases, and 6 bases stayed unmatched. The CDR3 here is CASSQDQGQGASGELFF. Here the CDR3 DNA reads TGCGCCAGCAGCCAAGATCAGGGACAGGGGGCTAGCGGGGAGCTGTTTTTT.

CDR3 sequence reads: CASIGSGQGYEQYF. In nucleotides, the CDR3 is TGTGCCAGCATCGGATCGGGACAGGGGTACGAGCAGTACTTC. The chain has TRBV14 and TRBJ2-7; 10 bases agree with TRBD1. The CDR3 consists of 14 residues. Germline CDR1 reads SGHDN; CDR2 reads FVKESK. The J segment lost 4 bases and the V segment lost 7 bases, leaving 7 bases of the junction unmatched.